Shown below are 29 T cell receptor beta chains from a single sample sequenced in a study of shared clonotypes between healthy human individuals. The method was immunoSEQ multiplex PCR; TCRdb's version includes in-frame clones alone and lacks a portion of them. Seen here are approximately 620,000 clones, more than 95% observed once, and the top ten hold less than 0.065%. The sample taken for sequencing was naive CD4+ T cells sorted from blood. Subset noted: CD45RA+ positively selected. The source of these receptors is a young woman in good health.

The sample holds one count of this clone. The V gene is TRBV7-7, the J gene TRBJ2-3; 9 bases agree with TRBD2. The CDR3 contains 17 residues. Unmatched junction bases numbered 8, after V lost 3 bases and J lost 1 base. In germline, CDR1 is SSHAT, CDR2 FNYEAQ (reference sequence). The CDR3 nucleotides are TGTGCCAGCAGCTTGGGGATTAGCGGGAGTGGCACAGATACGCAGTATTTT. Translation gives CASSLGISGSGTDTQYF. The variable domain in full, completed from reference TRBV7-7 and TRBJ2-3, reads GAGVSQSPRYKVTKRGQDVTLRCDPISSHATLYWYQQALGQGPEFLTYFNYEAQPDKSGLPSDRFSAERPEGSISTLTIQRTEQRDSAMYRCASSLGISGSGTDTQYFGPGTRLTVL.

This chain connects TRBV9 to TRBJ2-1, with 10 bases lining up with TRBD2. V dropped 3 bases and J dropped 7; count of bases not matched to a gene: 16. The CDR3 extends over 18 amino acids. Germline CDR1 is SGDLS and CDR2 is YYNGEE. The CDR3 sequence: CASSGPGTSEYFANEQFF. CDR3 nucleotide sequence: TGTGCCAGCAGCGGTCCCGGGACTAGCGAGTATTTTGCGAATGAGCAGTTCTTC.

The chain links TRBV11-2 to TRBJ2-1; TRBD2 aligns across 13 bases. Losses at the gene ends were 5 bases for V and 3 bases for J; bases not matched to a gene: 7. The CDR3 length is 17 residues. Germline-derived CDR1 and CDR2 are SGHAT and FQNNGV. CDR3 bases: TGTGCCAGCAGCGCTTCCGGGACTAGCGGGATCTACAATGAGCAGTTCTTC. This sequence encodes CASSASGTSGIYNEQFF. Full variable domain (missing parts from reference TRBV11-2 and TRBJ2-1): EAGVAQSPRYKIIEKRQSVAFWCNPISGHATLYWYQQILGQGPKLLIQFQNNGVVDDSQLPKDRFSAERLKGVDSTLKIQPAKLEDSAVYLCASSASGTSGIYNEQFFGPGTRLTVL.

This chain connects TRBV10-2 to TRBJ1-1, with TRBD1 as a possible D gene (5 bases). The germline V and J ends were trimmed by 6 bases and 3 bases, with 14 bases remaining between them. This CDR3 spans 14 amino acids. Per the germline V gene, CDR1 is WSHSY and CDR2 is SAAADI. The CDR3 bases are TGCGCCAGCAGGGGGGGACGGACGGACACTGAAGCTTTCTTT. This codes for CASRGGRTDTEAFF.

The V call is TRBV28, the J call TRBJ1-3, with D possibly matching TRBD1 (6 bases). CDR3 length: 15 residues. V was cut by 5 bases and J by 8 bases, with 19 bases left in between. In germline, CDR1 is MDHEN, CDR2 SYDVKM. CDR3 DNA: TGTGCCAGCAGTCCCGGGACAACTTGGCGTGACACCATATATTTT. Protein sequence: CASSPGTTWRDTIYF.

J is TRBJ2-6 and V is TRBV29-1, with no clear D. The germline gives CDR1 SQVTM, CDR2 ANQGSEA. There are 15 residues in the CDR3. Trimming removed 4 bases from V and 0 bases from J, with 10 bases in between. The CDR3 sequence: CSVVSDPSGANVLTF. Written as DNA, the CDR3 is TGCAGCGTTGTAAGCGATCCCTCTGGGGCCAACGTCCTGACTTTC.

The genes are TRBV4-2 and TRBJ2-3; the D gene could be TRBD1 or TRBD2 (5 bases each). V was pared by 3 bases and J by 4 bases, with 20 bases between. Germline-derived CDR1 and CDR2 are LGHNA and YNFKEQ. This CDR3 is 17 amino acids long. CDR3 sequence reads: CASSQGAWETAADTQYF. The CDR3 nucleotides are TGTGCCAGCAGCCAGGGTGCCTGGGAGACAGCGGCAGATACGCAGTATTTT.

V is TRBV2 and J is TRBJ1-1; 9 bases map to TRBD1. The V segment lost 6 bases and the J segment 7 bases; nucleotides outside the gene matches: 6. CDR1 is SNHLY and CDR2 is FYNNEI in the germline V gene. CDR3 length equals 13 residues. CDR3 DNA: TGTGCCAGCAGGGAGGACAGGGGAAGTGAAGCTTTCTTT. This codes for CASREDRGSEAFF.

The rearrangement links TRBV19 to TRBJ1-3, with no clear D. The CDR3 covers 12 residues. The germline gives CDR1 LNHDA, CDR2 SQIVND (reference sequence). V lost 3 bases and J 4 bases, leaving 4 bases between the germline ends. The CDR3, as DNA: TGTGCCAGTAGTATGAGCGGAAACACCATATATTTT. It translates to CASSMSGNTIYF.

V is TRBV2 and J is TRBJ2-7; D gene ambiguous. This CDR3 region has 10 residues. V lost 6 bases to trimming and J lost 9 bases, with 9 bases between them. Germline values: CDR1 SNHLY, CDR2 FYNNEI. CDR3 region: CASRRDAQYF. The DNA of the CDR3 is TGTGCCAGCAGGAGAGATGCGCAGTACTTC.

The chain is built from TRBV5-6 and TRBJ1-1; no firm D call. The CDR3 extends over 16 amino acids. From germline, CDR1 is SGHDT and CDR2 YYEEEE. V was cut by 4 bases and J by 4 bases, with 20 bases left in between. This CDR3 reads CASSPSGPQRSTEAFF. The CDR3 coding sequence is TGTGCCAGCAGCCCGTCTGGGCCCCAGAGGAGCACTGAAGCTTTCTTT. Together with reference TRBV5-6 and TRBJ1-1, the CDR3 gives the full variable domain: DAGVTQSPTHLIKTRGQQVTLRCSPKSGHDTVSWYQQALGQGPQFIFQYYEEEERQRGNFPDRFSGHQFPNYSSELNVNALLLGDSALYLCASSPSGPQRSTEAFFGQGTRLTVV.

Note on this clone: The same CDR3 arises from other DNA sequences in this sample as well. The chain is built from TRBV28 and TRBJ1-5, with a possible D match to TRBD1 (5 bases). Germline assignment: CDR1 MDHEN and CDR2 SYDVKM. V lost 2 bases to trimming and J lost 2 bases, with 10 bases between them. This CDR3 has 15 residues. DNA for the CDR3: TGTGCCAGCAGTTTACGGCAGGGTGGCAATCAGCCCCAGCATTTT. It yields the protein CASSLRQGGNQPQHF.

The chain employs TRBV28 and TRBJ1-1; the D is unclear. The CDR3 is 12 residues long. V gave up 5 bases and J gave up 1 base, with 5 bases separating them. The germline gives CDR1 MDHEN, CDR2 SYDVKM. CDR3 protein: CASSLWNTEAFF. CDR3 nucleotides: TGTGCCAGCAGTCTTTGGAACACTGAAGCTTTCTTT.

This chain connects TRBV5-1 to TRBJ2-2; TRBD2 matches at 13 bases. The CDR3 has 18 amino acids. Germline V gene lookup returns CDR1 SGHRS and CDR2 YFSETQ. The ends lost 2 bases at V and 6 bases at J; junction bases unmatched: 10. In nucleotides, the CDR3 is TGCGCCAGCAGCTTCCGGACTAGCGGGAGATCAGGCGCCGGGGAGCTGTTTTTT. Residues: CASSFRTSGRSGAGELFF.

The chain links TRBV18 to TRBJ1-5; possible D gene TRBD1, 6 bases. Trimming shortened V by 2 bases and J by 7 bases, and 9 bases separated the two germline ends. The CDR3 length is 13 residues. Germline CDR1 KGHSH, CDR2 LQKENI. CDR3 sequence reads: CASSPGGQQPQHF. CDR3 bases: TGTGCCAGCTCACCAGGGGGCCAACAGCCCCAGCATTTT.

The chain employs TRBV5-1 and TRBJ2-6; no definite D call. Between the trimmed V and J ends, which lost 3 bases and 0 bases, there was a span of 19 bases. The CDR3 is made up of 19 amino acids. CDR1 is SGHRS, CDR2 YFSETQ, per germline. The CDR3 coding sequence is TGCGCCAGCAGCTATTCGGCCTCTGCCGCAACCTCTGGGGCCAACGTCCTGACTTTC. Translating gives CASSYSASAATSGANVLTF.

The gene calls are TRBV28 and TRBJ2-7, with 7 bases fitting TRBD1. This CDR3 is built from 14 residues. The V and J ends lost 6 bases and 8 bases, in that order; junction bases with no gene match: 13. Germline CDR1 reads MDHEN; CDR2 reads SYDVKM. The DNA for the CDR3 is TGTGCCAGCAGAGCCGGGACAGCTATAACCAAGCAGTACTTC. It translates to CASRAGTAITKQYF.

The genes are TRBV5-1 and TRBJ1-1, with TRBD1 matching over 8 bases. The CDR3 sequence is 15 residues long. From germline, CDR1 is SGHRS and CDR2 YFSETQ. The junction had 7 bases not matched to a gene; V was cut back by 3 bases and J by 3 bases. The CDR3 reads CASSSRGQGDTEAFF. In nucleotides, the CDR3 is TGCGCCAGCAGCTCCCGAGGACAGGGAGACACTGAAGCTTTCTTT. Complete variable domain (other parts from reference TRBV5-1 and TRBJ1-1): KAGVTQTPRYLIKTRGQQVTLSCSPISGHRSVSWYQQTPGQGLQFLFEYFSETQRNKGNFPGRFSGRQFSNSRSEMNVSTLELGDSALYLCASSSRGQGDTEAFFGQGTRLTVV.

V gene TRBV6-6 combines with J gene TRBJ2-7, with 12 bases fitting TRBD1. The ends lost 8 bases at V and 6 bases at J; junction bases unmatched: 5. The germline V gene has CDR1 MNHNY and CDR2 SVGAGI (reference sequence). CDR3 size: 13 residues. The CDR3 coding sequence is TGTGCCAGCGGGACAGGGGGCCGATCCGAGCAGTACTTC. Its translation: CASGTGGRSEQYF.

The CDR3 DNA is TGCGCCAGCAGCTTGGGGACAGGGGGAGAAGCTTTCTTT. Amino acid sequence: CASSLGTGGEAFF. The V and J genes are TRBV5-1 and TRBJ1-1, with 10 bases identical to TRBD1. This CDR3 has 13 amino acids. Germline values: CDR1 SGHRS, CDR2 YFSETQ. The V gene end was trimmed by 0 bases and the J gene end by 8 bases; junction bases not matched to a gene: 1. Full variable domain (rest looked up from reference TRBV5-1 and TRBJ1-1): KAGVTQTPRYLIKTRGQQVTLSCSPISGHRSVSWYQQTPGQGLQFLFEYFSETQRNKGNFPGRFSGRQFSNSRSEMNVSTLELGDSALYLCASSLGTGGEAFFGQGTRLTVV.

The chain combines TRBV11-2 with TRBJ1-4; TRBD1 is a possible D gene (5 bases). V lost 6 bases, J lost 3 bases, and 17 bases lay in between. The germline V gene has CDR1 SGHAT and CDR2 FQNNGV. The CDR3 loop spans 16 amino acids. CDR3 DNA sequence: TGTGCCAGCAGTGGGGGGAGGAGGGCAGCTAATGAAAAACTGTTTTTT. This sequence encodes CASSGGRRAANEKLFF.

V usage is TRBV19 and J usage is TRBJ2-5; D possibly corresponds to TRBD1 (6 bases). Near its end, the DNA agrees better with TRBJ2-7, so the J call may be wrong. This CDR3 comprises 14 residues. CDR1 and CDR2 (germline): LNHDA, SQIVND (reference sequence). CDR3 in DNA: TGTGCCAGTAGTATCAACAGGGTCTCCTACGAGCAGTACTTC. This encodes CASSINRVSYEQYF.

The DNA of the CDR3 is TGTGCCAGCAGCTTAATTCTGGAGCCATACGAGCAGTACTTC. Its protein is CASSLILEPYEQYF. The chain couples TRBV5-5 to TRBJ2-7; D gene ambiguous. In germline, CDR1 is SGHKS, CDR2 YYEKEE (reference sequence). Deletions cut 2 bases from V and 4 bases from J, with 13 bases between. The CDR3 is 14 residues long.

The rearrangement links TRBV5-1 to TRBJ2-5, with TRBD2 as a possible D gene (5 bases). The tail of the sequence fits TRBJ2-7 better, so the J call may be wrong. Per germline, CDR1 SGHRS and CDR2 YFSETQ. This CDR3 has 13 residues. The CDR3 DNA is TGCGCCAGCAGCCAAGGACGGGACTACGAGCAGTACTTC. Translating it yields CASSQGRDYEQYF.

The chain combines TRBV7-3 with TRBJ2-7; D unclear. This CDR3 contains 13 residues. Germline CDR1 reads SGHTA; CDR2 reads FQGTGA. Deletions cut 5 bases from V and 5 bases from J, with 13 bases between. The CDR3 DNA is TGTGCCAGCAGCCGGCGCCCCTTTCACGAGCAGTACTTC. This sequence encodes CASSRRPFHEQYF. Together with reference TRBV7-3 and TRBJ2-7, the CDR3 gives the full variable domain: GAGVSQTPSNKVTEKGKYVELRCDPISGHTALYWYRQSLGQGPEFLIYFQGTGAADDSGLPNDRFFAVRPEGSVSTLKIQRTERGDSAVYLCASSRRPFHEQYFGPGTRLTVT.

The gene calls are TRBV9 and TRBJ1-1, with D tentatively TRBD1 (5 bases). CDR1 and CDR2 from the germline V gene are SGDLS and YYNGEE. Trimming pared 0 bases from V and 4 bases from J, leaving 19 bases between. CDR3 length: 17 residues. CDR3 sequence reads: CASSVVDSAVKGTEAFF. DNA for the CDR3: TGTGCCAGCAGCGTAGTAGACAGTGCCGTGAAGGGCACTGAAGCTTTCTTT.

The V gene is TRBV7-6, the J gene TRBJ1-2, with 7 bases aligning to TRBD1. This CDR3 is built from 15 residues. Germline CDR1 is SGHVS and CDR2 is FNYEAQ. Trimming took 3 bases from V and 6 from J; bases not matched to a gene: 10. This chain's CDR3 is CASSFGTDEMDGYTF. The DNA for the CDR3 is TGTGCCAGCAGCTTCGGGACAGACGAAATGGATGGCTACACCTTC.

This rearrangement joins TRBV5-1 to TRBJ2-7; D remains unclear. CDR3 size: 12 residues. Germline CDR1 SGHRS, CDR2 YFSETQ. V lost 0 bases to trimming and J lost 7 bases, with 8 bases between them. CDR3 sequence (DNA): TGCGCCAGCAGCTTGGCGGAGAGGGAGCAGTACTTC. Translating it yields CASSLAEREQYF.

The chain carries TRBV30 and TRBJ1-5, with TRBD1 matching over 8 bases. This CDR3 region has 14 residues. The germline V gene has CDR1 GTSNPN and CDR2 SVGIG (reference sequence). The junction had 8 bases not matched to a gene; V was cut back by 0 bases and J by 10 bases. CDR3 in DNA: TGTGCCTGGAGTGTAGACAGGGGTCCTTCTCCCCAGCATTTT. It encodes CAWSVDRGPSPQHF.